Sequencing of this TCR beta chain was carried out in a study of response to subunit inactivated influenza vaccine. The study's findings and limits: Only a handful of new T cells, the authors suggested, are recruited with each seasonal influenza vaccination.

There are 15 residues in the CDR3. V gave up 3 bases and J gave up 2 bases, with 11 bases separating them. Germline-derived CDR1 and CDR2 are DFQATT and SNEGSKA (reference sequence). This clonotype has more than one count but fewer than ten. The antigen is undetermined. TCRdb reprocessed the RT-PCR reads with MiXCR, giving one entry per CDR3 protein. The table lists about 520,000 distinct CDR3 sequences, around 25% of them singletons. The chain joins TRBV20-1 to TRBJ2-6; the D gene is possibly TRBD2 (6 bases). The origin of this receptor is a man over 45 who received an inactivated influenza vaccine. This specimen consisted of CD4+ T cells sorted from PBMCs, obtained roughly 5 days after vaccination. The CDR3 nucleotides are TGCAGTGCTAGGGAGGGGAACACTGGGGCCAACGTCCTGACTTTC. Its translation: CSAREGNTGANVLTF.